Given below is one TCR beta chain in context. The V gene's germline CDR1 is SGDLS and CDR2 YYNGEE. With V trimmed by 6 bases and J by 7 bases, 3 bases remained unmatched. This CDR3 spans 14 amino acids. These data originate in a study of blood T cell repertoires in COVID-19. Study in general: Donors in the United States, Italy and Spain gave samples during acute or convalescent COVID-19. Sample material is recorded as cDNA or gDNA derived from T cells, B-cell-depleted T cells, or PBMCs.

Sequencing was performed with immunoSEQ multiplex PCR; in TCRdb, only in-frame clones are kept and a portion is missing. Among some 100,000 clones listed, 88% were seen once. V gene TRBV9 combines with J gene TRBJ2-1; TRBD2 aligns across 14 bases. The specimen sequenced was peripheral blood. The clonotype originates from a woman in her sixties with acute or convalescent COVID-19. The CDR3 nucleotides are TGTGCCAGCATGGGGACTAGCGGGAGTAATGAGCAGTTCTTC. Its protein is CASMGTSGSNEQFF. The variable domain in full, with the rest retrieved from reference TRBV9 and TRBJ2-1, is DSGVTQTPKHLITATGQRVTLRCSPRSGDLSVYWYQQSLDQGLQFLIQYYNGEERAKGNILERFSAQQFPDLHSELNLSSLELGDSALYFCASMGTSGSNEQFFGPGTRLTVL.